This passage covers 32 T cell receptor beta chains from one sample sequenced in a study of CD8+ T cells in alopecia areata. The sample's treatment: oral pan-JAK inhibitor, 5-10 mg twice daily. Sequencing relied on a cDNA template that was reverse transcribed from extracted RNA. The method was immunoSEQ multiplex PCR; TCRdb's version includes in-frame clones alone and lacks a portion of them. In the table there are about 140,000 clones, 82% of which are singletons. Specimen: CD8+ T cells sorted from blood, collected at week 4, from a patient treated with tofacitinib. These receptor sequences come from a human donor with alopecia areata.

The chain recombines TRBV4-1 with TRBJ1-1; 11 positions match TRBD1. Germline CDR1 is MGHRA and CDR2 is YSYEKL. The CDR3 consists of 15 residues. V trimming: 0 bases; J trimming: 8 bases; junction bases outside the gene matches: 5. For the CDR3, the DNA is TGCGCCAGCAGCCAAGAGGGGGGACAGGGGGAAGAAGCTTTCTTT. Amino acids: CASSQEGGQGEEAFF.

V usage is TRBV5-4 and J usage is TRBJ2-5; D gene unclear. CDR3 length: 13 amino acids. CDR1 SGHNT and CDR2 YYREEE come from the germline V gene (reference sequence). Trimming took off 9 bases at V and 3 bases at J, with 15 bases between the two ends. CDR3 bases: TGTGCCACTGGCGAATTGACGGAAGAGACCCAGTACTTC. Its protein is CATGELTEETQYF.

The chain combines TRBV6-5 with TRBJ1-1; D gene uncertain. In germline, CDR1 is MNHEY, CDR2 SVGAGI. The CDR3 covers 14 residues. V dropped 5 bases and J dropped 6 bases, with 16 bases sitting between them. The CDR3 reads CASSPTGAGAEAFF. CDR3 coding DNA: TGTGCCAGCAGTCCCACGGGCGCCGGGGCTGAAGCTTTCTTT.

This clone has just a few counts. The chain links TRBV4-1 to TRBJ2-3; tentatively, D is TRBD2 (6 bases). The V end was cut by 1 base, the J end by 2 bases, with 7 bases between. Germline CDR1 reads MGHRA; CDR2 reads YSYEKL. The CDR3 has 14 residues. The CDR3 spells CASSQAGDTDTQYF. CDR3 sequence (DNA): TGCGCCAGCAGCCAAGCGGGGGACACAGATACGCAGTATTTT.

The CDR3: CASSFGQDYEAFF. The CDR3 DNA is TGTGCCAGCAGCTTCGGGCAGGACTATGAAGCTTTCTTT. V usage is TRBV5-6 and J usage is TRBJ1-1; D is uncertain. V lost 2 bases to trimming and J lost 7 bases, with 12 bases between them. In germline, CDR1 is SGHDT, CDR2 YYEEEE. The CDR3 loop spans 13 amino acids.

This clone occurred a few times. V usage is TRBV19 and J usage is TRBJ2-7, with a weak D call TRBD1 (5 bases). Germline CDR1 LNHDA, CDR2 SQIVND (reference sequence). This CDR3 has 16 amino acids. Trimming stripped 3 bases from V and 3 bases from J, with 18 bases between. The CDR3, as DNA: TGTGCCAGTAGTATTATACTGGGTCAGGGTAACTACGAGCAGTACTTC. Its translation: CASSIILGQGNYEQYF.

In its sample, this clone was seen once. The V call is TRBV11-1, the J call TRBJ2-1; D uncertain. The V gene lost 3 bases and the J gene lost 0 bases, with 9 bases spanning the gap. This CDR3 has 15 amino acids. CDR1 is SGHAT, CDR2 FQDESV, per germline (reference sequence). The CDR3 DNA is TGTGCCAGCAGCTTTAAGGCCTTCTCCTACAATGAGCAGTTCTTC. Translation gives CASSFKAFSYNEQFF.

As to this clone: Within the sample, other DNA sequences also encode this same CDR3. The CDR3 DNA reads as TGTGCCAGCAGCTCCTCCGGGACGGTCGCCAAAAACATTCAGTACTTC. It translates to CASSSSGTVAKNIQYF. The V call is TRBV11-2, the J call TRBJ2-4; D might be TRBD1 or TRBD2, each matching 5 bases. V lost 4 bases, J lost 1 base, and 14 bases lay in between. CDR3 length: 16 residues. CDR1 SGHAT and CDR2 FQNNGV come from the germline V gene.

The count of this clone is one. DNA of the CDR3: TGTGCCAGCAGTTCTCACAGTCCGAGGGACTACAATGAGCAGTTCTTC. This translates into CASSSHSPRDYNEQFF. The rearrangement links TRBV7-2 to TRBJ2-1; D possibly corresponds to TRBD2 (5 bases). Germline V gene data show CDR1 as SGHTA and CDR2 as FQGNSA. The CDR3 extends over 16 amino acids. Trimming stripped 6 bases from V and 3 bases from J, with 18 bases between.

The genes are TRBV27 and TRBJ1-5, with unresolved D. Trimming stripped 4 bases from V and 2 bases from J, with 6 bases between. CDR1 is MNHEY and CDR2 is SMNVEV in the germline V gene (reference sequence). The length of the CDR3 is 13 residues. CDR3 residues: CASSWRGNQPQHF. The DNA for the CDR3 is TGTGCCAGCAGTTGGAGAGGCAATCAGCCCCAGCATTTT.

This clone was counted a few times. This chain connects TRBV10-2 to TRBJ2-7, with D maybe TRBD1 (6 bases). CDR3 length: 12 residues. The V gene's germline CDR1 is WSHSY and CDR2 SAAADI. Trimming pared 6 bases from V and 0 bases from J, leaving 6 bases between. CDR3: CASRGASYEQYF. DNA for the CDR3: TGCGCCAGCAGGGGGGCCTCCTACGAGCAGTACTTC.

This clone was recorded once. The chain couples TRBV21-1 to TRBJ2-2; the D call of TRBD1 is as the table states it, not checked on the DNA. TRBV21-1 is deemed a pseudogene. The CDR3 is made up of 15 amino acids. The CDR3: CASSITDRPSGELFF. The DNA for the CDR3 is TGTGCCAGCAGCATAACGGACAGACCCTCCGGGGAGCTGTTTTTT.

This clone was seen a few times. The CDR3 loop reads CASSPYSTGFEAFF. CDR3 DNA sequence: TGTGCCAGCAGCCCCTACTCGACAGGGTTTGAAGCTTTCTTT. The chain links TRBV7-9 to TRBJ1-1; 7 bases line up with TRBD1. V lost 5 bases, J lost 7 bases, and 10 bases stayed unmatched. Per germline, CDR1 SEHNR and CDR2 FQNEAQ (reference sequence). This CDR3 spans 14 amino acids.

The chain uses TRBV5-4 and TRBJ1-1, with no clear D. CDR1 and CDR2 from the germline V gene are SGHNT and YYREEE (reference sequence). Trimming removed 2 bases at V and 0 bases at J, with 11 bases between. This CDR3 has 15 residues. The CDR3 DNA reads as TGTGCCAGCAGCTTTGCAGGCAGACTGAACACTGAAGCTTTCTTT. This sequence encodes CASSFAGRLNTEAFF.

The J gene is TRBJ1-1, the V gene TRBV27; D remains ambiguous. This CDR3 region has 13 residues. Germline V gene sequence: CDR1 MNHEY, CDR2 SMNVEV (reference sequence). Trimming removed 5 bases at V and 0 bases at J, with 7 bases between. CDR3 in amino acids: CASSPSVNTEAFF. In nucleotides, the CDR3 is TGTGCCAGCAGTCCGTCAGTGAACACTGAAGCTTTCTTT.

This clone has more than one count but fewer than ten. V usage is TRBV7-9 and J usage is TRBJ2-5; no clear D. Trimming took off 3 bases at V and 5 bases at J, with 7 bases between the two ends. The CDR3 has 12 residues. Germline V CDR1 and CDR2: SEHNR, FQNEAQ (reference sequence). The CDR3 DNA sequence: TGTGCCAGCAGCTTGAGGATTGAGACCCAGTACTTC. This gives the protein CASSLRIETQYF.

The chain recombines TRBV11-3 with TRBJ1-2; TRBD1 matches 8 bases. The J segment lost 6 bases and the V segment lost 5 bases, leaving 2 bases of the junction unmatched. The CDR3 has 12 residues. CDR1 is SGHNT, CDR2 YENEEA, per germline. The CDR3 region is CASSQQGDGYTF. The DNA of the CDR3 is TGTGCCAGCAGCCAACAGGGGGATGGCTACACCTTC.

The chain carries TRBV18 and TRBJ2-5; D is uncertain. The V and J ends lost 0 bases and 2 bases respectively, with 16 bases between them. Germline assignment: CDR1 KGHSH and CDR2 LQKENI. The CDR3 is made up of 17 amino acids. The CDR3 nucleotides are TGTGCCAGCTCACCACCGCCCAGTCCACCGAGGCAAGAGACCCAGTACTTC. Translating it yields CASSPPPSPPRQETQYF. Using reference TRBV18 and TRBJ2-5 for the parts outside the CDR3, the full variable domain is NAGVMQNPRHLVRRRGQEARLRCSPMKGHSHVYWYRQLPEEGLKFMVYLQKENIIDESGMPKERFSAEFPKEGPSILRIQQVVRGDSAAYFCASSPPPSPPRQETQYFGPGTRLLVL.

The chain links TRBV4-3 to TRBJ1-6; possible D gene TRBD1, 6 bases. Germline CDR1 reads LGHNA; CDR2 reads YSLEER. Trimming took off 0 bases at V and 5 bases at J, with 14 bases between the two ends. The CDR3 is 17 amino acids. CDR3 nucleotide sequence: TGCGCCAGCAGCCAAGATTACCGGACAGTGGATAATTCACCCCTCCACTTT. It yields the protein CASSQDYRTVDNSPLHF.

The chain couples TRBV2 to TRBJ1-1, with 8 bases that match TRBD1. The CDR3 has 14 amino acids. Germline V gene sequence: CDR1 SNHLY, CDR2 FYNNEI. The V and J ends lost 4 bases and 6 bases, in that order; junction bases with no gene match: 7. The CDR3 nucleotides are TGTGCCAGCAGTGGGCAGGGGGCGGTTGCTGAAGCTTTCTTT. Its translation: CASSGQGAVAEAFF.

The chain employs TRBV2 and TRBJ2-7, with a weak D call TRBD2 (5 bases). With 6 bases removed from V and 5 bases from J, the gap between germline ends came to 23 bases. CDR1 and CDR2 (germline): SNHLY, FYNNEI. The CDR3 runs to 16 residues. The CDR3 sequence: CASRGDEAVTSDEQYF. The DNA of the CDR3 is TGTGCCAGCAGAGGCGATGAAGCGGTGACATCCGACGAGCAGTACTTC.

V and J are TRBV11-1 and TRBJ2-1; D is possibly TRBD1 (6 bases). Germline CDR1 is SGHAT and CDR2 is FQDESV (reference sequence). V dropped 3 bases and J dropped 2 bases, with 14 bases sitting between them. The length of the CDR3 is 16 residues. The CDR3 bases are TGTGCCAGCAGCTTGTACAGGGAGATTGCCTACAATGAGCAGTTCTTC. Residues: CASSLYREIAYNEQFF.

The rearrangement links TRBV5-4 to TRBJ2-6; D is unclear. Germline lookup yields CDR1 SGHNT and CDR2 YYREEE (reference sequence). The CDR3 is 13 residues long. Deletions cut 6 bases from V and 0 bases from J, with 4 bases between. CDR3 region: CASMDSGANVLTF. Here the CDR3 DNA reads TGTGCCAGCATGGACTCTGGGGCCAACGTCCTGACTTTC.

The rearrangement links TRBV7-2 to TRBJ2-5; D unresolved. The DNA end is more similar to TRBJ2-7, so the J call may be wrong. Germline V gives CDR1 SGHTA, CDR2 FQGNSA. The CDR3 has 13 residues. CDR3 sequence (DNA): TGTGCCAGCAGCCAAGGCGCTTCCTACGAGCAGTACTTC. It codes for CASSQGASYEQYF.

CDR3 DNA sequence: TGTGCCACCAGGGGAGGACGACTACTAGCGGGGGCAGATACGCAGTATTTT. Translated, it gives CATRGGRLLAGADTQYF. V is TRBV15 and J is TRBJ2-3, with TRBD2 identical over 11 bases. Losses at the gene ends were 6 bases for V and 4 bases for J; bases not matched to a gene: 12. Germline V CDR1 and CDR2: LNHNV, YYDKDF (reference sequence). There are 17 residues in the CDR3.

The chain is built from TRBV7-6 and TRBJ2-5; D might be TRBD1 (5 bases). The CDR3 covers 14 residues. The germline gives CDR1 SGHVS, CDR2 FNYEAQ. The ends were cut back, 5 bases at V and 5 bases at J, with 15 bases in the middle. The CDR3 DNA reads TGTGCCAGCAGCCCGGAAGGGGCCGGGGAGACCCAGTACTTC. Protein product: CASSPEGAGETQYF.

CDR3: CASSQGGRVAVYEQYF. The CDR3 coding sequence is TGCGCCAGCAGCCAAGGCGGCAGGGTCGCAGTTTACGAGCAGTACTTC. The chain joins TRBV4-1 to TRBJ2-7; D might be TRBD1 (5 bases). CDR1 is MGHRA and CDR2 is YSYEKL in the germline V gene. The CDR3 contains 16 residues. The V gene lost 1 base and the J gene lost 4 bases, with 17 bases spanning the gap.

The chain joins TRBV4-1 to TRBJ2-5, with D tentatively TRBD1 (6 bases). Germline assignment: CDR1 MGHRA and CDR2 YSYEKL. The CDR3 totals 15 residues. Trimming took off 1 base at V and 4 bases at J, with 13 bases between the two ends. This CDR3 is CASSQVKGVVETQYF. In DNA form, the CDR3 reads TGCGCCAGCAGCCAAGTTAAGGGGGTGGTAGAGACCCAGTACTTC.

The chain links TRBV4-1 to TRBJ2-7; D call uncertain. Germline V gives CDR1 MGHRA, CDR2 YSYEKL. The CDR3 has 16 residues. Trimming left V 0 bases short and J 2 bases short, with 14 bases between. CDR3: CASSQESASPTYEQYF. CDR3 nucleotides: TGCGCCAGCAGCCAAGAATCTGCGTCACCTACCTACGAGCAGTACTTC.

The chain recombines TRBV4-1 with TRBJ2-7; 8 nucleotides line up with TRBD1. Germline CDR1 is MGHRA and CDR2 is YSYEKL. Trimming took 3 bases from V and 7 from J; bases not matched to a gene: 11. This CDR3 comprises 15 residues. In DNA, the CDR3 is TGCGCCAGCAGCCACCCGGACAGGGTGCCCTGGGAGCAGTACTTC. Translating it yields CASSHPDRVPWEQYF.

This clone occurred a few times. The rearrangement joins TRBV18 to TRBJ2-7; the D is unclear. The CDR3 spans 13 residues. Germline CDR1 is KGHSH and CDR2 is LQKENI. Trimming shortened V by 2 bases and J by 2 bases, and 7 bases separated the two germline ends. The CDR3 region has the DNA TGTGCCAGCTCACCAATAGGTACCTACGAGCAGTACTTC. As protein: CASSPIGTYEQYF.

The chain carries TRBV7-9 and TRBJ2-7; 7 bases line up with TRBD1. The CDR3 contains 15 residues. Germline lookup yields CDR1 SEHNR and CDR2 FQNEAQ (reference sequence). V shed 5 bases and J 0 bases; nucleotides not matched to a gene: 7. The CDR3 here is CASSQAGTVSYEQYF. The CDR3 DNA is TGTGCCAGCAGCCAGGCAGGGACAGTCTCCTACGAGCAGTACTTC.